This T cell receptor beta chain was sequenced for a study of cytomegalovirus exposure and HLA in healthy donors. Study findings and constraints: Researchers reported in a later analysis that a missense DCLRE1C variant was tied to TCR beta V- and J-gene trimming. Productive status was seen about 90% or about 30% of the time for most TCR beta V segments in an earlier analysis. Whilst most TCR sequences proved rare, a subset of public TCRs occurred across many donors. An assumption of roughly uniform sequencing depth across donors underlay the presence/absence analyses.

The CDR3 sequence is 16 residues long. Trimming took 8 bases from V and 9 from J, leaving 23 bases between them. Germline CDR1 is ENHRY and CDR2 is SYGVKD. A word on this clone: The target antigen is unknown.

Both 60 Vbeta primers and 13 Jbeta primers went into the PCR. The method was immunoSEQ multiplex PCR; TCRdb's version includes in-frame clones alone and lacks a portion of them. The sample has 250,000 to 350,000 clones; about nine tenths are singletons. This receptor was identified in a man in his forties in good health and CMV-seropositive. The rearrangement uses TRBV10-3 and TRBJ1-6; D is possibly TRBD1 (5 bases). The sample taken for sequencing was PBMCs. The CDR3 DNA reads TGTGCCATCGGCGGGACCGCTGATTCCAGGCGTTCACCCCTCCACTTT. Residues: CAIGGTADSRRSPLHF.